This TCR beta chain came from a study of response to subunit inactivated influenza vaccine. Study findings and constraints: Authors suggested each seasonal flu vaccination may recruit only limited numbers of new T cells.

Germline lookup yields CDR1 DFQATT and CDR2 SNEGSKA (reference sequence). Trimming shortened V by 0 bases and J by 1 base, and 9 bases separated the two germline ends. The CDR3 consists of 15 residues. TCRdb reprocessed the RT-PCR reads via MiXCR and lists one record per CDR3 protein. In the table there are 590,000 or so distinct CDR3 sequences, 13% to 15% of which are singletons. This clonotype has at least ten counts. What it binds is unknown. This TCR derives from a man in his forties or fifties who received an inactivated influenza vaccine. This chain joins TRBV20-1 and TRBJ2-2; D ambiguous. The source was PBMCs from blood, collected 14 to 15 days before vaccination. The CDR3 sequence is CSARDVALNTGELFF. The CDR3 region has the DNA TGCAGTGCTAGAGACGTGGCGCTGAACACCGGGGAGCTGTTTTTT.